This entry lists 9 T cell receptor beta chains sequenced from one sample in a study of tumor-infiltrating lymphocytes in primary liver carcinoma. cDNA specific to TCR beta was made from 500 ng of total RNA, with a constant-region primer employed for priming. Sequencing libraries for TCR beta derived from three nested multiplex PCR rounds that used slightly modified ARM-PCR. The opening two PCR rounds, nine to eleven cycles each, paired TRBV1-TRBV30 forward primers with a C-beta reverse primer. TCRdb re-derived calls from the multiplex PCR reads in MiXCR, one entry per CDR3 protein. The sample contains about 54,000 distinct CDR3 sequences, 60% to 75% of which appear only once. Unsorted bulk tissue, roughly 19-33 mg of it, served as the source for co-extraction of RNA and DNA. Source material: liver tumor tissue from sampling region 2. Described subset: tumor region T2, inferior pole. All receptors come from a man between 35 and 55 years old with primary liver carcinoma and hepatitis B virus infection.

Turning to this clonotype: One end of the junction varies from germline; a read error may be responsible. V and J are TRBV12-3 or TRBV12-4 and TRBJ2-3; TRBD1 matches 7 bases. CDR3 length: 13 residues. The CDR3 sequence is CASNTVQGDTQYF. The CDR3 nucleotides read TGTGCTAGCAACACGGTACAGGGGGATACGCAGTATTTT.

Comment on this clonotype: Its ends do not fully match the called genes, so a read error is possible. V and J are TRBV16 and TRBJ1-4; perhaps TRBD1 as D (6 bases). Per germline, CDR1 KGHSY and CDR2 FQNENV. This CDR3 region has 15 residues. CDR3 bases: TGTGCCAGCAGCCAATCGGGGGCAACTAATGAAGAACTGTATTTT. This encodes CASSQSGATNEELYF.

Concerning this clonotype: An end of the junction does not agree with germline; a read error may underlie this. V usage is TRBV29-1 and J usage is TRBJ1-1, with D hard to call. The length of the CDR3 is 10 residues. Germline-derived CDR1 and CDR2 are SQVTM and ANQGSEA. CDR3 in amino acids: CSVLGTEVFF. CDR3 coding DNA: TGTAGCGTTCTCGGCACTGAAGTTTTCTTT.

For this clonotype: The junction does not match germline at one end; this may be a read error. The V and J genes are TRBV5-1 and TRBJ2-7, with D possibly matching TRBD1 (7 bases). This CDR3 is built from 17 residues. From germline, CDR1 is SGHRS and CDR2 YFSETQ. CDR3 coding DNA: TGCGCCAGCAGCTCGGGAGAAGGACGGGACAGACCCTACAAGCAGTATTTC. This gives the protein CASSSGEGRDRPYKQYF.

The V and J genes are TRBV19 and TRBJ2-1; no definite D call. Trimming shortened V by 3 bases and J by 0 bases, and 9 bases separated the two germline ends. The length of the CDR3 is 15 residues. Germline V lookup: CDR1 LNHDA, CDR2 SQIVND (reference sequence). Written as DNA, the CDR3 is TGTGCCAGTAGTATGCAGGCCGGCTCCTACAATGAGCAGTTCTTC. Encoded protein: CASSMQAGSYNEQFF.

With regard to this clonotype: The missing conserved phenylalanine or tryptophan at the end of this CDR3 makes a read error likely. The genes are TRBV30 and TRBJ1-2, with TRBD1 matching over 8 bases. CDR3 length: 15 residues. The germline V gene has CDR1 GTSNPN and CDR2 SVGIG (reference sequence). The J segment lost 4 bases and the V segment lost 3 bases, leaving 10 bases of the junction unmatched. In nucleotides, the CDR3 is TGTGCCTGGAGACAAACAGGGGGGGGACCCTATGGCTACACCCTC. It translates to CAWRQTGGGPYGYTL.

In regard to this clonotype: At one end the junction does not follow the germline gene, possibly because of a read error. The chain has TRBV12-3 or TRBV12-4 and TRBJ2-1; 10 positions agree with TRBD2. This CDR3 has 12 amino acids. The CDR3 loop reads CASRRLAGEQFF. In nucleotides, the CDR3 is TGTGCCAGCAGGCGACTAGCGGGTGAGCAGTTCTTT.

This chain connects TRBV13 to TRBJ2-5; TRBD2 aligns across 11 bases. The CDR3 is 15 residues long. Germline V gene lookup returns CDR1 PRHDT and CDR2 FYEKMQ (reference sequence). As DNA, the CDR3 is TGTATCAGCAGCTTACTAGCGGGAGTGGGAGAGACCCAGTACTTC. Its protein is CISSLLAGVGETQYF.

The chain links TRBV11-2 to TRBJ2-1, with D possibly matching TRBD2 (5 bases). The V end was cut by 3 bases, the J end by 9 bases, with 21 bases between. The CDR3 covers 16 residues. Germline-derived CDR1 and CDR2 are SGHAT and FQNNGV. CDR3 residues: CASSLDNELAMGEQFF. The CDR3 coding sequence is TGTGCCAGCAGCTTGGATAACGAGCTAGCCATGGGTGAGCAGTTCTTC.